The next 28 T cell receptor beta chains were all read from a single sample in a study of T cell responses to AZD1222 COVID-19 vaccine. Libraries were prepared by immunoSEQ multiplex PCR; TCRdb keeps only in-frame clonotypes and omits some of them. The sample contains some 190,000 clones, 85% to 95% of which appear only once. The specimen comprised peripheral blood, sampled 28 days after the second AZD1222 dose. The receptors were sampled from an adult who received the AZD1222 COVID-19 vaccine.

The CDR3 DNA sequence: TGTGCCAGCAGCTTAGATATAGGATCCTACAATGAGCAGTTCTTC. Its translation: CASSLDIGSYNEQFF. The rearrangement uses TRBV11-2 and TRBJ2-1; D gene unclear. This CDR3 contains 15 residues. Germline V gene data show CDR1 as SGHAT and CDR2 as FQNNGV. The V end was cut by 0 bases, the J end by 1 base, with 7 bases between.

The CDR3 region is CASVRSDHGELFF. The DNA for the CDR3 is TGTGCCAGCGTTCGCAGCGATCACGGGGAGCTGTTTTTT. This chain connects TRBV2 to TRBJ2-2; D call uncertain. The CDR3 covers 13 residues. CDR1 and CDR2 (germline): SNHLY, FYNNEI. Trimming took off 8 bases at V and 7 bases at J, with 14 bases between the two ends.

The sample holds one count of this clone. The chain couples TRBV28 to TRBJ1-5; D might be TRBD1 (5 bases). Germline V gene lookup returns CDR1 MDHEN and CDR2 SYDVKM. V lost 2 bases and J 6 bases, leaving 17 bases between the germline ends. This CDR3 contains 16 residues. In DNA form, the CDR3 reads TGTGCCAGCAGTTTACCCGACAGAGTACTACTTCAGCCCCAGCATTTT. Translating it yields CASSLPDRVLLQPQHF.

The chain couples TRBV19 to TRBJ2-1; D remains ambiguous. V was shortened by 5 bases and J by 5 bases, with 7 bases between the two germline ends. This CDR3 has 12 amino acids. CDR1 is LNHDA, CDR2 SQIVND, per germline (reference sequence). CDR3 sequence (DNA): TGTGCCAGTAGTTGGGCGGACAATGAGCAGTTCTTC. Translated: CASSWADNEQFF.

This chain links TRBV4-3 with TRBJ2-7; 9 bases fit TRBD1. Per germline, CDR1 LGHNA and CDR2 YSLEER. The CDR3 spans 15 residues. J gave up 3 bases and V 1 base, and 4 bases lay outside the gene matches. The DNA of the CDR3 is TGCGCCAGCAGCCAAGGGGGGACAGGGCTCTACGAGCAGTACTTC. This codes for CASSQGGTGLYEQYF.

The chain uses TRBV5-1 and TRBJ2-1, with D perhaps TRBD2 (5 bases). The CDR3 sequence is 14 residues long. Germline V gene lookup returns CDR1 SGHRS and CDR2 YFSETQ. Between the trimmed V and J ends, which lost 3 bases and 5 bases, there was a span of 12 bases. The CDR3 DNA reads TGCGCCAGCAGCTCGGGGTGGGCTGACAATGAGCAGTTCTTC. It codes for CASSSGWADNEQFF.

The rearrangement joins TRBV5-5 to TRBJ1-2, with a tentative D call TRBD1 (6 bases). There are 12 residues in the CDR3. V gave up 1 base and J gave up 8 bases, with 9 bases separating them. CDR1 is SGHKS and CDR2 is YYEKEE in the germline V gene (reference sequence). The chain's CDR3 is CASSLSQGGYTF. The DNA of the CDR3 is TGTGCCAGCAGCTTGTCCCAGGGGGGCTACACCTTC.

The genes are TRBV4-1 and TRBJ2-7; TRBD1 is a possible D gene (6 bases). V lost 0 bases, J lost 1 base, and 13 bases lay in between. The germline CDR1 and CDR2 sequences are MGHRA and YSYEKL. This CDR3 is 16 amino acids long. The CDR3 DNA reads TGCGCCAGCAGCCAAGAACAAGCCAGGGGTTCCTACGAGCAGTACTTC. Amino acid sequence: CASSQEQARGSYEQYF.

The V gene is TRBV5-1, the J gene TRBJ1-2; 12 nucleotides agree with TRBD1. The CDR3 is 16 amino acids. V was pared by 6 bases and J by 1 base, with 7 bases of the junction left unmatched. Germline V gene data show CDR1 as SGHRS and CDR2 as YFSETQ. CDR3 amino acids: CASKTGTGGHNYGYTF. CDR3 coding DNA: TGCGCCAGCAAAACAGGGACAGGGGGCCATAACTATGGCTACACCTTC.

The chain uses TRBV19 and TRBJ2-5; D is perhaps TRBD2 (5 bases). Germline V gene data show CDR1 as LNHDA and CDR2 as SQIVND (reference sequence). The V end was cut by 9 bases, the J end by 3 bases, with 20 bases between. This CDR3 has 15 residues. The CDR3 here is CASKYRPGSEETQYF. The CDR3 region has the DNA TGTGCCAGCAAATATCGCCCCGGTAGCGAAGAGACCCAGTACTTC.

The rearrangement joins TRBV2 to TRBJ1-5; 7 bases map to TRBD1. V was pared by 8 bases and J by 2 bases, with 15 bases of the junction left unmatched. The V gene's germline CDR1 is SNHLY and CDR2 FYNNEI. The CDR3 has 17 residues. The CDR3 is CASGRDSRRVGNQPQHF. The DNA of the CDR3 is TGTGCCAGCGGCCGGGACAGCCGACGAGTAGGCAATCAGCCCCAGCATTTT.

This sequence joins TRBV18 and TRBJ2-2, with D possibly TRBD1 on 5 matching bases. V was shortened by 2 bases and J by 0 bases, with 13 bases between the two germline ends. CDR3 length: 17 residues. The germline V gene encodes CDR1 KGHSH and CDR2 LQKENI. CDR3 DNA: TGTGCCAGCTCACCAGGAGTTGGACAACCGAACACCGGGGAGCTGTTTTTT. It is translated as CASSPGVGQPNTGELFF. The variable domain in full, completed from reference TRBV18 and TRBJ2-2, reads NAGVMQNPRHLVRRRGQEARLRCSPMKGHSHVYWYRQLPEEGLKFMVYLQKENIIDESGMPKERFSAEFPKEGPSILRIQQVVRGDSAAYFCASSPGVGQPNTGELFFGEGSRLTVL.

The V gene is TRBV6-5, the J gene TRBJ1-2; D is unclear. Deletions cut 0 bases from V and 1 base from J, with 3 bases between. Per germline, CDR1 MNHEY and CDR2 SVGAGI. CDR3 length: 13 residues. The CDR3 DNA reads TGTGCCAGCAGTTACTCGGATAACTATGGCTACACCTTC. Translating gives CASSYSDNYGYTF.

The genes are TRBV6-4 and TRBJ1-2; 7 nucleotides line up with TRBD1. V lost 2 bases to trimming and J lost 1 base; unmatched junction nucleotides: 4. Germline loops: CDR1 MRHNA, CDR2 SNTAGT. CDR3 length equals 15 residues. The CDR3 sequence: CASSDQTGDNYGYTF. The CDR3 coding sequence is TGTGCCAGCAGTGACCAAACAGGGGATAACTATGGCTACACCTTC.

The sample holds one count of this clone. CDR3 loop: CTSSQGGLADQETQYF. CDR3 DNA: TGCACCAGCAGCCAAGGGGGACTAGCGGATCAAGAGACCCAGTACTTC. V is TRBV1 and J is TRBJ2-5; the D call TRBD2 from the table was never checked on the DNA. TRBV1 is a pseudogene locus. The CDR3 extends over 16 amino acids.

This chain uses TRBV4-3 with TRBJ2-2, with D hard to call. This CDR3 has 12 amino acids. V was pared by 4 bases and J by 4 bases, with 4 bases between. Germline V gene data show CDR1 as LGHNA and CDR2 as YSLEER. CDR3 loop: CASSPSTGELFF. The CDR3 DNA sequence: TGCGCCAGCAGCCCCAGCACCGGGGAGCTGTTTTTT.

The chain carries TRBV7-2 and TRBJ1-3, with TRBD1 matching 10 bases. The CDR3 covers 15 residues. Germline CDR1 SGHTA, CDR2 FQGNSA. J lost 3 bases, V lost 4 bases, and 3 bases had no gene match. CDR3: CASSYRTGGGNTIYF. The CDR3 DNA sequence: TGTGCCAGCAGCTACAGGACAGGGGGTGGAAACACCATATATTTT.

The chain employs TRBV4-3 and TRBJ2-1; TRBD2 matches 7 bases. J lost 6 bases, V lost 6 bases, and 11 bases had no gene match. Germline V gene sequence: CDR1 LGHNA, CDR2 YSLEER. The CDR3 contains 15 residues. The CDR3 spells CASSRTSERANEQFF. CDR3 DNA: TGCGCCAGCAGTCGGACTAGTGAACGAGCCAATGAGCAGTTCTTC.

The chain joins TRBV11-1 to TRBJ2-3; D not resolved. The germline CDR1 and CDR2 sequences are SGHAT and FQDESV (reference sequence). V was pared by 5 bases and J by 1 base, with 16 bases between. The CDR3 has 16 residues. CDR3 nucleotides: TGTGCCAGCAGCCCGGACCAGGACCTGGGCACAGATACGCAGTATTTT. It yields the protein CASSPDQDLGTDTQYF.

The V and J genes are TRBV7-2 and TRBJ1-1, with 8 bases matching TRBD1. The CDR3 extends over 14 amino acids. V trimming: 5 bases; J trimming: 1 base; junction bases outside the gene matches: 3. Germline CDR1 reads SGHTA; CDR2 reads FQGNSA. The DNA of the CDR3 is TGTGCCAGCAGCCCTGGACAGGGGAACACTGAAGCTTTCTTT. Translated, it gives CASSPGQGNTEAFF.

The chain links TRBV11-3 to TRBJ2-7; 9 nucleotides match TRBD1. In germline, CDR1 is SGHNT, CDR2 YENEEA. This CDR3 contains 15 residues. V shed 5 bases, J shed 0 bases, and the junction held 5 bases outside the gene matches. The CDR3 reads CASSPTGGSSYEQYF. CDR3 bases: TGTGCCAGCAGCCCCACAGGGGGCAGCTCCTACGAGCAGTACTTC. Full variable domain (remainder filled in from reference TRBV11-3 and TRBJ2-7): EAGVVQSPRYKIIEKKQPVAFWCNPISGHNTLYWYLQNLGQGPELLIRYENEEAVDDSQLPKDRFSAERLKGVDSTLKIQPAELGDSAVYLCASSPTGGSSYEQYFGPGTRLTVT.

The chain has TRBV6-5 and TRBJ2-3; D uncertain. Germline CDR1 MNHEY, CDR2 SVGAGI. CDR3 length: 14 residues. Deletions cut 5 bases from V and 2 bases from J, with 11 bases between. The CDR3: CASSIQPNTDTQYF. In nucleotides, the CDR3 is TGTGCCAGCAGTATACAACCCAACACAGATACGCAGTATTTT.

This clone turned up a few times. The chain employs TRBV18 and TRBJ1-4, with a weak D call TRBD1 (6 bases). Germline V gene lookup returns CDR1 KGHSH and CDR2 LQKENI. The CDR3 contains 13 residues. V lost 7 bases and J lost 6, with 12 bases in between. This CDR3 is CASFRDIDEKLFF. For the CDR3, the DNA is TGTGCCAGCTTTCGGGACATTGATGAAAAACTGTTTTTT.

This chain connects TRBV4-1 to TRBJ2-5; 12 bases are shared with TRBD2. The CDR3 spans 16 residues. Germline CDR1 reads MGHRA; CDR2 reads YSYEKL. Trimming removed 1 base from V and 3 bases from J; junction bases left unmatched: 3. The CDR3 region is CASSQVLAGGKETQYF. CDR3 nucleotide sequence: TGCGCCAGCAGCCAAGTTCTAGCGGGGGGGAAAGAGACCCAGTACTTC.

This chain links TRBV6-2 or TRBV6-3 with TRBJ2-6; D is undetermined. The CDR3 has 15 residues. From germline, CDR1 is MNHEY and CDR2 SVGEGT. V was cut by 2 bases and J by 0 bases, with 5 bases left in between. CDR3 bases: TGTGCCAGCAGTTACGTCGTCTCTGGGGCCAACGTCCTGACTTTC. Translation gives CASSYVVSGANVLTF.

The chain uses TRBV14 and TRBJ2-7; 8 bases align to TRBD1. The CDR3 is made up of 14 amino acids. The germline gives CDR1 SGHDN, CDR2 FVKESK. V lost 4 bases, J lost 1 base, and 3 bases stayed unmatched. This CDR3 reads CASSRQGTSYEQYF. The CDR3 DNA is TGTGCCAGCAGCCGACAGGGGACATCCTACGAGCAGTACTTC.

The chain is built from TRBV5-1 and TRBJ2-5; 11 bases align to TRBD2. V lost 4 bases and J lost 3; bases outside the gene matches: 2. This CDR3 has 14 amino acids. Germline values: CDR1 SGHRS, CDR2 YFSETQ. The CDR3 loop reads CASSELAGEETQYF. CDR3 nucleotide sequence: TGCGCCAGCAGCGAACTAGCGGGAGAAGAGACCCAGTACTTC.

The chain is built from TRBV27 and TRBJ1-4; no definite D call. V lost 3 bases and J lost 9, with 11 bases in between. The CDR3 is made up of 13 amino acids. Germline loops: CDR1 MNHEY, CDR2 SMNVEV (reference sequence). The CDR3: CASSLSGSKKLFF. CDR3 bases: TGTGCCAGCAGTTTGTCGGGGAGCAAAAAACTGTTTTTT.